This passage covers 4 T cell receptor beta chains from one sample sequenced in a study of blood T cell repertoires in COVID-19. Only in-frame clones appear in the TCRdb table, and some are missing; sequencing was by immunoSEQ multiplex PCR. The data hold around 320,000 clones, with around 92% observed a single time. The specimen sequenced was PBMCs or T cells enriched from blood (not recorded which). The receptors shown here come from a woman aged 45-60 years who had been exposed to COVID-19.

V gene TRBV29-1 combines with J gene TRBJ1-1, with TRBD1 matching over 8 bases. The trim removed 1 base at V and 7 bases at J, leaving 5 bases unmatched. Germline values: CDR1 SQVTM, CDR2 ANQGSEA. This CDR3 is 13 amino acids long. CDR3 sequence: CSVEGTGLGEAFF. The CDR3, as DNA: TGCAGCGTTGAAGGGACAGGGTTGGGTGAAGCTTTCTTT.

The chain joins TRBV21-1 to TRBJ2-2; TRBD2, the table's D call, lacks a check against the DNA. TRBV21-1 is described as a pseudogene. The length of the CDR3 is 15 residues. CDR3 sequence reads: CASSRAGGPNGELFF. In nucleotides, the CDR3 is TGTGCCAGCAGCAGAGCGGGGGGGCCGAACGGGGAGCTGTTTTTT.

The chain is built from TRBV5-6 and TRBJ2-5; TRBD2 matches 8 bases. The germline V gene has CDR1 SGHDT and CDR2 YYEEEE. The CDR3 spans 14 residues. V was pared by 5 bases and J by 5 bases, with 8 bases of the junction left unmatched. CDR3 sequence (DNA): TGTGCCAGCAGAAAGAGCGGGGGAGGGGAGACCCAGTACTTC. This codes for CASRKSGGGETQYF. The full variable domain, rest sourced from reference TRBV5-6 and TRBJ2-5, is DAGVTQSPTHLIKTRGQQVTLRCSPKSGHDTVSWYQQALGQGPQFIFQYYEEEERQRGNFPDRFSGHQFPNYSSELNVNALLLGDSALYLCASRKSGGGETQYFGPGTRLLVL.

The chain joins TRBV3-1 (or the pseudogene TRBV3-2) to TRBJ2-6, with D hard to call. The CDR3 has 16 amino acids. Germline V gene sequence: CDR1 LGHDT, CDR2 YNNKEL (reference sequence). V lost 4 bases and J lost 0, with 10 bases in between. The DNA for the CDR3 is TGTGCCAGCAGCCCAACAGTCGGCTCTGGGGCCAACGTCCTGACTTTC. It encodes CASSPTVGSGANVLTF.